One and the same sample provided the 22 T cell receptor beta chains below, sequenced in a study of T cells in localized non-small cell lung cancer. Profiling relied on immunoSEQ multiplex PCR, and the TCRdb table lists in-frame clones only, not all of them. Seen here are approximately 150,000 clones, around 90% observed once, and the top ten hold approximately 1.5%. Sequencing was performed on peripheral blood, taken before any cancer treatment. The receptors come from an older female donor with stage I lung adenocarcinoma.

This clone has a single count. V gene TRBV28 combines with J gene TRBJ2-1; 8 nucleotides match TRBD2. J gave up 6 bases and V 6 bases, and 10 bases lay outside the gene matches. The CDR3 is made up of 15 amino acids. Germline CDR1 and CDR2: MDHEN and SYDVKM. The CDR3 is CASRKRELSGNEQFF. The CDR3 DNA reads TGTGCCAGCAGGAAGCGGGAGCTCTCCGGCAATGAGCAGTTCTTC.

The chain carries TRBV2 and TRBJ2-3; TRBD2 is a possible D gene (5 bases). Between the trimmed V and J ends, which lost 6 bases and 5 bases, there was a span of 12 bases. Germline CDR1 SNHLY, CDR2 FYNNEI. The CDR3 runs to 13 residues. CDR3 coding DNA: TGTGCCAGCAGGAACTCCGGGGAAGATACGCAGTATTTT. It translates to CASRNSGEDTQYF. Based on the CDR3 plus reference TRBV2 and TRBJ2-3, the full variable domain is EPEVTQTPSHQVTQMGQEVILRCVPISNHLYFYWYRQILGQKVEFLVSFYNNEISEKSEIFDDQFSVERPDGSNFTLKIRSTKLEDSAMYFCASRNSGEDTQYFGPGTRLTVL.

The chain recombines TRBV2 with TRBJ2-2, with 9 bases identical to TRBD1. The CDR3 extends over 15 amino acids. The V and J ends lost 5 bases and 4 bases, in that order; junction bases with no gene match: 5. The germline V gene encodes CDR1 SNHLY and CDR2 FYNNEI. The CDR3 bases are TGTGCCAGCAGTCGTATGGGACAGGGCACCGGGGAGCTGTTTTTT. Its protein product is CASSRMGQGTGELFF.

The chain has TRBV27 and TRBJ2-1; 7 bases are a match to TRBD2. V dropped 2 bases and J dropped 0; count of bases not matched to a gene: 4. The CDR3 is 16 amino acids. Germline V gives CDR1 MNHEY, CDR2 SMNVEV (reference sequence). Written as DNA, the CDR3 is TGTGCCAGCAGTTTAGGCGGCGGGAGCTCCTACAATGAGCAGTTCTTC. It encodes CASSLGGGSSYNEQFF.

The V call is TRBV15, the J call TRBJ1-1; D is unresolved. V lost 0 bases to trimming and J lost 8 bases, with 10 bases between them. The germline V gene encodes CDR1 LNHNV and CDR2 YYDKDF (reference sequence). The CDR3 covers 13 residues. The CDR3 sequence is CATSRDLLGEAFF. CDR3 DNA: TGTGCCACCAGCAGAGATTTGCTAGGGGAAGCTTTCTTT. Full variable domain (outside the CDR3, taken from reference TRBV15 and TRBJ1-1): DAMVIQNPRYQVTQFGKPVTLSCSQTLNHNVMYWYQQKSSQAPKLLFHYYDKDFNNEADTPDNFQSRRPNTSFCFLDIRSPGLGDTAMYLCATSRDLLGEAFFGQGTRLTVV.

The chain uses TRBV6-1 and TRBJ1-5; D gene uncertain. V lost 4 bases and J lost 6, with 13 bases in between. Germline CDR1 and CDR2: MNHNS and SASEGT. This CDR3 contains 14 residues. The CDR3 DNA reads as TGTGCCAGCAGTGTTTCGGGGAAGGGTCAGCCCCAGCATTTT. Residues: CASSVSGKGQPQHF.

CDR3 nucleotide sequence: TGTGCCAGCAGCTTAATGGCATATACCTACGAGCAGTACTTC. It translates to CASSLMAYTYEQYF. The chain uses TRBV7-2 and TRBJ2-7; no clear D gene. The CDR3 runs to 14 residues. Germline CDR1 and CDR2: SGHTA and FQGNSA. V lost 2 bases and J 2 bases, leaving 10 bases between the germline ends.

The rearrangement links TRBV9 to TRBJ1-1, with unresolved D. Between the trimmed V and J ends, which lost 4 bases and 0 bases, there was a span of 13 bases. Germline values: CDR1 SGDLS, CDR2 YYNGEE. This CDR3 comprises 15 residues. In DNA, the CDR3 is TGTGCCAGCAGCCCCCACCCCCGGCTGAACACTGAAGCTTTCTTT. Translation gives CASSPHPRLNTEAFF.

The chain carries TRBV28 and TRBJ2-5; 7 nucleotides line up with TRBD2. V lost 11 bases, J lost 4 bases, and 16 bases stayed unmatched. Germline-derived CDR1 and CDR2 are MDHEN and SYDVKM. CDR3 length equals 15 residues. CDR3 loop: CASAGDGSKGETQYF. CDR3 sequence (DNA): TGTGCCTCGGCGGGAGACGGGTCCAAAGGAGAGACCCAGTACTTC.

The V gene is TRBV6-1, the J gene TRBJ1-2; D ambiguous. Germline CDR1 MNHNS, CDR2 SASEGT. This CDR3 spans 13 amino acids. The V gene lost 9 bases and the J gene lost 6 bases, with 17 bases spanning the gap. The CDR3 nucleotides are TGTGCCAGGAGGGTGACTGGTACGGATGGCTACACCTTC. Encoded protein: CARRVTGTDGYTF.

This clone was counted a single time. This rearrangement joins TRBV6-6 to TRBJ1-1; no clear D. V was clipped by 5 bases and J by 1 base, with 5 bases between them. The germline V gene encodes CDR1 MNHNY and CDR2 SVGAGI (reference sequence). This CDR3 comprises 12 residues. CDR3 in DNA: TGTGCCAGCAGTAACCCGAACACTGAAGCTTTCTTT. Protein sequence: CASSNPNTEAFF.

The chain combines TRBV15 with TRBJ2-5; maybe TRBD1 (6 bases). The CDR3 has 14 residues. The germline V gene has CDR1 LNHNV and CDR2 YYDKDF (reference sequence). The V end was cut by 3 bases, the J end by 4 bases, with 12 bases between. The CDR3 DNA reads as TGTGCCACCAGCAGTACAGGGTCAGGAGAGACCCAGTACTTC. As protein: CATSSTGSGETQYF. The full variable domain, in which reference TRBV15 and TRBJ2-5 provide the parts outside the CDR3, is DAMVIQNPRYQVTQFGKPVTLSCSQTLNHNVMYWYQQKSSQAPKLLFHYYDKDFNNEADTPDNFQSRRPNTSFCFLDIRSPGLGDTAMYLCATSSTGSGETQYFGPGTRLLVL.

V is TRBV11-2 and J is TRBJ1-2, with a tentative D call TRBD1 (6 bases). Germline loops: CDR1 SGHAT, CDR2 FQNNGV. V dropped 2 bases and J dropped 4 bases, with 11 bases sitting between them. The CDR3 contains 14 residues. The CDR3 sequence: CASSLRRTAYGYTF. The CDR3 DNA reads as TGTGCCAGCAGCTTAAGGCGGACAGCCTATGGCTACACCTTC.

In its sample, this clone was seen once. The rearrangement joins TRBV18 to TRBJ2-5; a possible D gene is TRBD2 (6 bases). The CDR3 is 14 amino acids. V gave up 2 bases and J gave up 5 bases, with 12 bases separating them. Germline CDR1 and CDR2: KGHSH and LQKENI. CDR3 region: CASSPSGAPETQYF. DNA of the CDR3: TGTGCCAGCTCACCATCGGGAGCCCCTGAGACCCAGTACTTC.

This chain joins TRBV7-2 and TRBJ2-7; D is perhaps TRBD2 (6 bases). Germline CDR1 reads SGHTA; CDR2 reads FQGNSA. V was pared by 5 bases and J by 1 base, with 18 bases between. CDR3 size: 16 residues. CDR3 sequence: CASSLHGTYYSYEQYF. The CDR3 nucleotides are TGTGCCAGCAGCCTGCACGGGACTTATTATTCCTACGAGCAGTACTTC.

The chain has TRBV7-3 and TRBJ1-4, with D uncertain. V was clipped by 2 bases and J by 5 bases, with 12 bases between them. The CDR3 consists of 15 residues. CDR1 and CDR2 from the germline V gene are SGHTA and FQGTGA. The CDR3 here is CASSLSGGGNEKLFF. The CDR3 DNA sequence: TGTGCCAGCAGCTTATCGGGAGGCGGCAATGAAAAACTGTTTTTT.

The chain joins TRBV5-1 to TRBJ2-2; 9 bases are shared with TRBD1. The CDR3 is made up of 15 amino acids. CDR1 SGHRS and CDR2 YFSETQ come from the germline V gene. V gave up 4 bases and J gave up 6 bases; unmatched junction bases: 7. CDR3 region: CASSPGTGLPGELFF. CDR3 DNA: TGCGCCAGCAGCCCCGGGACAGGGCTACCCGGGGAGCTGTTTTTT. Supplemented by reference TRBV5-1 and TRBJ2-2, the full variable domain reads KAGVTQTPRYLIKTRGQQVTLSCSPISGHRSVSWYQQTPGQGLQFLFEYFSETQRNKGNFPGRFSGRQFSNSRSEMNVSTLELGDSALYLCASSPGTGLPGELFFGEGSRLTVL.

The chain employs TRBV5-4 and TRBJ1-3, with D uncertain. The CDR3 is 18 residues long. Trimming left V 0 bases short and J 0 bases short, with 16 bases between. Germline-derived CDR1 and CDR2 are SGHNT and YYREEE (reference sequence). CDR3 sequence (DNA): TGTGCCAGCAGCTTGGGGTTGGCGGGCGGTAACTCTGGAAACACCATATATTTT. Protein sequence: CASSLGLAGGNSGNTIYF.

The table lists this clone with many counts. The V and J genes are TRBV5-1 and TRBJ1-1; 8 bases are a match to TRBD1. CDR1 SGHRS and CDR2 YFSETQ come from the germline V gene. The CDR3 runs to 17 residues. Germline trimming cut 3 bases from V and 1 base from J; bases unmatched to any gene: 11. The CDR3 region is CASSYRLRTGPNTEAFF. The CDR3 DNA is TGCGCCAGCAGCTACAGACTGCGGACAGGGCCGAACACTGAAGCTTTCTTT.

This clone was detected only a few times. For the CDR3, the DNA is TGTGCCAGCTCACCACAGAGTGAGCAGTTCTTC. Protein: CASSPQSEQFF. The V and J genes are TRBV18 and TRBJ2-1; D is unresolved. The CDR3 contains 11 residues. In germline, CDR1 is KGHSH, CDR2 LQKENI. Trimming cost V 1 base and J 9 bases, with 4 bases left between them.

The CDR3, as DNA: TGTGCCAGCAGCAGCCGGGATAGCGGTTTGCGGGGCACCGGGGAGCTGTTTTTT. Translation: CASSSRDSGLRGTGELFF. The chain joins TRBV5-4 to TRBJ2-2; possibly TRBD2 for D (6 bases). This CDR3 has 18 amino acids. Per the germline V gene, CDR1 is SGHNT and CDR2 is YYREEE (reference sequence). Trimming shortened V by 4 bases and J by 4 bases, and 23 bases separated the two germline ends.

V usage is TRBV6-1 and J usage is TRBJ2-1, with D perhaps TRBD2 (5 bases). The V end lost 2 bases, the J end lost 3 bases, and 14 bases lay between the germline ends. Germline loops: CDR1 MNHNS, CDR2 SASEGT. CDR3 length: 16 amino acids. CDR3 coding DNA: TGTGCCAGCAGTGAATTCGGACGAGGGAACTACAATGAGCAGTTCTTC. This translates into CASSEFGRGNYNEQFF.